This entry lists 5 T cell receptor beta chains sequenced from one sample in a study of early T cells in non-severe SARS-CoV-2 infection (dated by TCRdb to 2020 to 2022). Libraries were built with 5' RACE. Sequencing instrument: NextSeq 500. The public reads were reanalyzed by TCRdb: fastp trimming at Q25, MiXCR alignment, in-frame beta chains only. Rows with one shared CDR3 protein collapse into an entry with the most common genes and DNA. The sample has 50,000 to 70,000 distinct CDR3 sequences on record, roughly 10% of them singletons. The ten biggest clones cover 8.6% of the sample. The sample consisted of whole blood. The receptors come from an adult who was a healthcare worker with PCR-confirmed SARS-CoV-2 infection or an uninfected control (not recorded which).

Ten or more counts support this clonotype. CDR3 residues: CATSEGLAGGDTDTQYF. The CDR3 DNA reads as TGTGCCACCAGTGAAGGACTAGCGGGAGGGGACACAGATACGCAGTATTTT. The rearrangement links TRBV24-1 to TRBJ2-3; 15 positions agree with TRBD2. CDR1 KGHDR and CDR2 SFDVKD come from the germline V gene. Trimming took 4 bases from V and 2 from J; bases not matched to a gene: 3. The CDR3 runs to 17 residues.

This clonotype showed up just a few times. The genes are TRBV5-4 and TRBJ2-6, with unresolved D. The germline V gene has CDR1 SGHNT and CDR2 YYREEE (reference sequence). V was clipped by 2 bases and J by 2 bases, with 8 bases between them. This CDR3 comprises 15 residues. In DNA, the CDR3 is TGTGCCAGCAGCTTTGGGTCAACTGGGGCCAACGTCCTGACTTTC. Its protein is CASSFGSTGANVLTF.

This clonotype was counted between two and nine times. The chain joins TRBV11-2 to TRBJ2-1, with D perhaps TRBD1 or TRBD2 (5 bases each). CDR1 and CDR2 from the germline V gene are SGHAT and FQNNGV. The CDR3 loop spans 14 amino acids. The V gene lost 3 bases and the J gene lost 2 bases, with 8 bases spanning the gap. As DNA, the CDR3 is TGTGCCAGCAGCTTGGGGGATACCTACAATGAGCAGTTCTTC. Amino acid sequence: CASSLGDTYNEQFF.

The table lists this clonotype with a few counts. This chain links TRBV9 with TRBJ1-5; D is uncertain. V was cut by 4 bases and J by 7 bases, with 15 bases left in between. This CDR3 is built from 14 residues. Germline V lookup: CDR1 SGDLS, CDR2 YYNGEE. The CDR3 reads CASSPQWFGQPQHF. CDR3 nucleotide sequence: TGTGCCAGCAGCCCCCAGTGGTTTGGACAGCCCCAGCATTTT.

Many counts were recorded for this clonotype. The J gene is TRBJ2-3, the V gene TRBV15, with 9 bases lining up with TRBD2. CDR1 is LNHNV, CDR2 YYDKDF, per germline (reference sequence). This CDR3 spans 16 amino acids. V shed 3 bases and J 0 bases; nucleotides not matched to a gene: 4. The CDR3 sequence is CATSSGLASSTDTQYF. The CDR3 DNA reads as TGTGCCACCAGCAGTGGACTAGCGAGTAGCACAGATACGCAGTATTTT.